Sequencing of this T cell receptor beta chain was carried out in a study of beta chain features in type 1 diabetes. CDR1 MNHEY and CDR2 SVGAGI come from the germline V gene. The CDR3 sequence is 15 residues long. With V trimmed by 7 bases and J by 3 bases, 8 bases remained unmatched. This clone has only a few counts. Its specificity is not known. What was sequenced were expressed TCRB transcripts, since all of the isolated RNA had been reverse transcribed. Profiled with immunoSEQ multiplex PCR; TCRdb holds only in-frame clones, not every one. The sample yields about 180,000 clones, about an eighth seen once. Findings and caveats of the study: A possible short-template PCR bias applies equally to patients and controls.

Specimen: central memory CD4+ T cells from blood. The V call is TRBV6-5, the J call TRBJ2-1; 8 nucleotides match TRBD2. The TCR comes from a woman aged 18-30 years in good health. The CDR3 coding sequence is TGTGCCAGCACCGTTCGGGGGGGGAGCTACAATGAGCAGTTCTTC. Protein product: CASTVRGGSYNEQFF.